The 14 T cell receptor beta chains listed next were all sequenced from one sample in a study of brain T cells in children with intractable seizures. Profiling relied on immunoSEQ multiplex PCR, and the TCRdb table lists in-frame clones only, not all of them. The repertoire holds roughly 110,000 clones, with approximately 94% as singletons. The sample in question was peripheral blood, obtained at surgery. These receptor sequences come from a boy under three years old with hemimegalencephaly and intractable seizures.

The chain recombines TRBV6-2 or TRBV6-3 with TRBJ2-1; 9 bases map to TRBD1. Germline loops: CDR1 MNHEY, CDR2 SVGEGT. CDR3 length: 16 amino acids. Losses at the gene ends were 3 bases for V and 5 bases for J; bases not matched to a gene: 8. The CDR3 loop reads CASSYRPDRGDNEQFF. The CDR3 coding sequence is TGTGCCAGCAGTTATCGCCCGGACAGGGGAGACAATGAGCAGTTCTTC.

The rearrangement uses TRBV5-1 and TRBJ2-7; TRBD1 or TRBD2 may be the D gene (5 bases each). Germline values: CDR1 SGHRS, CDR2 YFSETQ. Trimming left V 1 base short and J 2 bases short, with 10 bases between. The CDR3 contains 14 residues. The CDR3 DNA reads TGCGCCAGCAGCTTGAAGGGACCCACCTACGAGCAGTACTTC. It translates to CASSLKGPTYEQYF.

This clone was recorded only once. V is TRBV11-2 and J is TRBJ2-7, with D perhaps TRBD2 (6 bases). V was trimmed by 2 bases and J by 4 bases, leaving 18 bases between them. CDR3 size: 16 residues. Germline loops: CDR1 SGHAT, CDR2 FQNNGV. The chain's CDR3 is CASSLPLLGGYYEQYF. The CDR3 nucleotides are TGTGCCAGCAGCTTACCCCTACTAGGAGGGTATTACGAGCAGTACTTC. The variable domain in full, with the rest retrieved from reference TRBV11-2 and TRBJ2-7, is EAGVAQSPRYKIIEKRQSVAFWCNPISGHATLYWYQQILGQGPKLLIQFQNNGVVDDSQLPKDRFSAERLKGVDSTLKIQPAKLEDSAVYLCASSLPLLGGYYEQYFGPGTRLTVT.

The V gene is TRBV19, the J gene TRBJ1-5; no clear D gene. Trimming took off 5 bases at V and 5 bases at J, with 10 bases between the two ends. CDR1 and CDR2 from the germline V gene are LNHDA and SQIVND (reference sequence). This CDR3 contains 13 residues. CDR3 sequence reads: CASSENLDQPQHF. The CDR3 DNA reads as TGTGCCAGTAGTGAGAACTTGGATCAGCCCCAGCATTTT.

The CDR3 DNA reads as TGTGCCGCTCTGGGGAATTCACCCCTCCACTTT. It specifies CAALGNSPLHF. This chain uses TRBV6-5 with TRBJ1-6, with D hard to call. The V gene's germline CDR1 is MNHEY and CDR2 SVGAGI. Trimming took 11 bases from V and 7 from J, leaving 9 bases between them. The CDR3 covers 11 residues.

The V call is TRBV6-5, the J call TRBJ1-4; D unresolved. In germline, CDR1 is MNHEY, CDR2 SVGAGI. The V and J ends lost 2 bases and 2 bases respectively, with 9 bases between them. This CDR3 comprises 15 residues. The CDR3 sequence is CASSYTEATNEKLFF. CDR3 DNA sequence: TGTGCCAGCAGTTACACGGAGGCGACTAATGAAAAACTGTTTTTT.

CDR3 amino acids: CASSQMSGLAGAGELFF. The DNA of the CDR3 is TGTGCCAGCAGCCAGATGTCGGGACTAGCGGGAGCCGGGGAGCTGTTTTTT. The J gene is TRBJ2-2, the V gene TRBV3-1 (or the pseudogene TRBV3-2), with 14 bases aligning to TRBD2. V was pared by 3 bases and J by 6 bases, with 6 bases of the junction left unmatched. Looked up from germline, CDR1 is LGHDT and CDR2 is YNNKEL (reference sequence). This CDR3 spans 17 amino acids.

The V call is TRBV6-5, the J call TRBJ2-3; 8 nucleotides agree with TRBD2. The CDR3 is 14 amino acids. J lost 1 base, V lost 7 bases, and 4 bases had no gene match. The germline gives CDR1 MNHEY, CDR2 SVGAGI. The chain's CDR3 is CASIGGRRTDTQYF. CDR3 coding DNA: TGTGCCAGCATCGGCGGGAGGCGCACAGATACGCAGTATTTT.

Note on this clone: A junction end diverges from the germline sequence, so it may reflect a read error. V usage is TRBV7-9 and J usage is TRBJ1-1; 8 positions match TRBD1. This CDR3 spans 19 amino acids. Germline CDR1 reads SEHNR; CDR2 reads FQNEAQ (reference sequence). The CDR3 spells CASNLPDSKDRAFFIEAFF. DNA of the CDR3: TGTGCCAGCAACTTACCGGATTCGAAGGACAGGGCATTTTTCATTGAAGCTTTCTTT.

The chain joins TRBV5-1 to TRBJ1-1; 7 nucleotides align to TRBD1. This CDR3 contains 14 residues. V dropped 2 bases and J dropped 1; count of bases not matched to a gene: 2. Germline assignment: CDR1 SGHRS and CDR2 YFSETQ. The chain's CDR3 is CASSFWTGNTEAFF. The CDR3 DNA reads as TGCGCCAGCAGCTTCTGGACAGGGAACACTGAAGCTTTCTTT.

V is TRBV4-3 and J is TRBJ2-7, with 9 bases that match TRBD1. Germline CDR1 LGHNA, CDR2 YSLEER. The CDR3 totals 14 residues. The ends lost 1 base at V and 6 bases at J; junction bases unmatched: 4. The CDR3 sequence is CASSQGTGALEQYF. The CDR3 DNA is TGCGCCAGCAGCCAAGGGACAGGGGCCCTCGAGCAGTACTTC.

The rearrangement uses TRBV3-1 (or the pseudogene TRBV3-2) and TRBJ1-1; D remains ambiguous. V was clipped by 4 bases and J by 7 bases, with 10 bases between them. Germline values: CDR1 LGHDT, CDR2 YNNKEL (reference sequence). The CDR3 loop spans 12 amino acids. The CDR3 DNA sequence: TGTGCCAGCAGCCGACCGACCGGTGAAGCTTTCTTT. Protein product: CASSRPTGEAFF.

V and J are TRBV3-1 (or the pseudogene TRBV3-2) and TRBJ2-1, with 8 bases identical to TRBD2. Germline trimming cut 4 bases from V and 5 bases from J; bases unmatched to any gene: 7. From germline, CDR1 is LGHDT and CDR2 YNNKEL (reference sequence). The CDR3 is 15 residues long. In DNA form, the CDR3 reads TGTGCCAGCAGCCCCCGCGGGAGGTACGACAATGAGCAGTTCTTC. It translates to CASSPRGRYDNEQFF.

J is TRBJ2-7 and V is TRBV7-9, with D possibly matching TRBD2 (6 bases). CDR1 and CDR2 from the germline V gene are SEHNR and FQNEAQ (reference sequence). The length of the CDR3 is 14 residues. V lost 2 bases and J 5 bases, leaving 13 bases between the germline ends. The CDR3 region has the DNA TGTGCCAGCAGCTTATGGGGCGGGATCCACGAGCAGTACTTC. Translating it yields CASSLWGGIHEQYF.